The clone carrying this T cell receptor (beta chain) was recorded a few times. The source of the sample is a study of T-cell memory formation after mild COVID-19. MiXCR, run by TCRdb on the 5' RACE reads, gives a single entry per CDR3 protein. The table has about 190,000 distinct CDR3 sequences, around 17% seen once. Germline CDR1 and CDR2: MNHNY and SVGAGI (reference sequence). V dropped 6 bases and J dropped 0 bases, with 13 bases sitting between them. This CDR3 has 15 residues. The source of this sequence is an adult woman who had mild COVID-19 (a few samples of this study predate the infection). Cell type and time point are not known. V is TRBV6-6 and J is TRBJ2-3; D is uncertain. Sequenced material: PBMCs or a T cell subset sorted from them (not recorded which). CDR3 residues: CASSFPAVSTDTQYF. The CDR3 bases are TGTGCCAGCAGCTTCCCCGCGGTGAGCACAGATACGCAGTATTTT.